This T cell receptor (beta chain) was found in a study of blood T cell repertoires in COVID-19. Study summary: Samples came from the United States, Italy and Spain, spanning acute and convalescent COVID-19. T cells, B-cell-depleted T cells, or PBMCs provided the cDNA or gDNA that served as material.

Authors' data handling: Using reference gene primer amplification, nucleated cell counts were estimated. Sequencing used immunoSEQ multiplex PCR; TCRdb keeps in-frame clones, though not all of them. Clonal size and the V and J genes are those of that table, whereas D and trimming came from the DNA. The table includes roughly 99,000 clones, 89% detected once. The sequenced sample consisted of peripheral blood. This sequence was found in a man aged 35 to 55 with active or convalescent COVID-19.

CDR3 sequence reads: CASRQGASYEQYF. The CDR3 DNA is TGTGCCAGCAGGCAGGGGGCCTCCTACGAGCAGTACTTC. The genes are TRBV12-3 or TRBV12-4 and TRBJ2-7; 8 positions match TRBD1. The CDR3 consists of 13 residues. The V gene end was trimmed by 6 bases and the J gene end by 0 bases; junction bases not matched to a gene: 1.